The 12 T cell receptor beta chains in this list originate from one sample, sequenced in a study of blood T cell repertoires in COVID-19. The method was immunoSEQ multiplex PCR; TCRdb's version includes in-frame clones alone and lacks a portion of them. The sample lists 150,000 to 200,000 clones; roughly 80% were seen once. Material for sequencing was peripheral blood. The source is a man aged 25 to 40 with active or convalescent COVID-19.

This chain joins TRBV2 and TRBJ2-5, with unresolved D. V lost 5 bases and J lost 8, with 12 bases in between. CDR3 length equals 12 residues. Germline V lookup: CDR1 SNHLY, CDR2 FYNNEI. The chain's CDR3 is CASSPREATQYF. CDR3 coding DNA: TGTGCCAGCAGTCCTCGCGAGGCCACCCAGTACTTC.

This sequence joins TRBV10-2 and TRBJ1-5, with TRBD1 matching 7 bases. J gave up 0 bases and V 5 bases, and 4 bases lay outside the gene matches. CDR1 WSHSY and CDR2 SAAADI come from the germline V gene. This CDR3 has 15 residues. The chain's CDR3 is CASSLQGNSNQPQHF. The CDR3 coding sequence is TGCGCCAGCAGTTTACAGGGGAATAGCAATCAGCCCCAGCATTTT.

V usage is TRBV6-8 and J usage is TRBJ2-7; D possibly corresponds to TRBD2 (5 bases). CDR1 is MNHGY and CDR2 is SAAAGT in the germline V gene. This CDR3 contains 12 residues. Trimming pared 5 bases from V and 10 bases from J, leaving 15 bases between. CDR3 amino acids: CASSGVGVSQYV. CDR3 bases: TGTGCCAGCAGTGGAGTCGGGGTCAGCCAGTACGTC.

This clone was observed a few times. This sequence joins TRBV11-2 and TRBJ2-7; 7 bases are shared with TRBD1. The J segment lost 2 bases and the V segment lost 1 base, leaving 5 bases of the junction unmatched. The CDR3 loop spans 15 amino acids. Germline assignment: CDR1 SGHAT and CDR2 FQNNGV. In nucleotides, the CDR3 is TGTGCCAGCAGCTTAGCTGACAGGGTCCCCTACGAGCAGTACTTC. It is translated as CASSLADRVPYEQYF.

In DNA, the CDR3 is TGTGCCAGCAGCCGAGGGACATTGAACACTGAAGCTTTCTTT. Amino acid sequence: CASSRGTLNTEAFF. This chain links TRBV6-5 with TRBJ1-1; weak D call: TRBD1 (6 bases). V was shortened by 6 bases and J by 0 bases, with 11 bases between the two germline ends. This CDR3 spans 14 amino acids. The germline gives CDR1 MNHEY, CDR2 SVGAGI.

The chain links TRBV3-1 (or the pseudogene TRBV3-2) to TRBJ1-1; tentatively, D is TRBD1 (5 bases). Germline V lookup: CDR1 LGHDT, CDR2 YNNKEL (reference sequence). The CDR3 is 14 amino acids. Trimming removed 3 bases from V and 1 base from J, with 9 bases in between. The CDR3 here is CASSQGGWNTEAFF. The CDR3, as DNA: TGTGCCAGCAGCCAGGGGGGGTGGAACACTGAAGCTTTCTTT.

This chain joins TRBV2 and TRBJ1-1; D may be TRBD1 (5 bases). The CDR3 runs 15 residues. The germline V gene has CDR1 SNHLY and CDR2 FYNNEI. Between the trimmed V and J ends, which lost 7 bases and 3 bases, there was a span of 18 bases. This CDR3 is CASTIRADSYTEAFF. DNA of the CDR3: TGTGCCAGCACCATAAGAGCCGACAGCTACACTGAAGCTTTCTTT.

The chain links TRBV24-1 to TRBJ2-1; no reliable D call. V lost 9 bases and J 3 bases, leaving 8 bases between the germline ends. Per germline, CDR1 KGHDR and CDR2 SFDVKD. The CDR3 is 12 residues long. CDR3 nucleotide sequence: TGTGCCACCGCCGGGTACTACAATGAGCAGTTCTTC. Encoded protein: CATAGYYNEQFF.

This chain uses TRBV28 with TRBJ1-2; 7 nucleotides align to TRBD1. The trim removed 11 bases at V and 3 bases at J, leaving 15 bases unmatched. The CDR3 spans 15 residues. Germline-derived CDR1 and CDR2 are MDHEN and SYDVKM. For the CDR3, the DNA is TGTGCCGCATTCCCACAGGGGCGGACGGACTATGGCTACACCTTC. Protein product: CAAFPQGRTDYGYTF.

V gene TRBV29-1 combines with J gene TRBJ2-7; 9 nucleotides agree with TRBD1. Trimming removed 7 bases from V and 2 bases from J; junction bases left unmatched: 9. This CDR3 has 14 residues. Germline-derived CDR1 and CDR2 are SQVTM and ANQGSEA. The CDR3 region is CSGRPGQGPYEQYV. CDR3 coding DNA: TGCAGCGGGAGACCGGGACAGGGCCCCTACGAGCAGTACGTC.

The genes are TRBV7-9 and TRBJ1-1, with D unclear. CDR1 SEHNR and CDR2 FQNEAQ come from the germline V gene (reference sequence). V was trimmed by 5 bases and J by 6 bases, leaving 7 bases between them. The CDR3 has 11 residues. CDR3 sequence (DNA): TGTGCCAGCAGCCGAGGCCCTGAAGCTTTCTTT. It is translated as CASSRGPEAFF.

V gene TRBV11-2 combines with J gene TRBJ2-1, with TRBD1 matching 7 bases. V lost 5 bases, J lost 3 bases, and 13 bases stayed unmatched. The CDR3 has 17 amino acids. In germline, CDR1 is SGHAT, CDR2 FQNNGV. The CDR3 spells CASSPTLGGQIYNEQFF. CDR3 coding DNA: TGTGCCAGCAGCCCCACTTTAGGGGGACAGATCTACAATGAGCAGTTCTTC.